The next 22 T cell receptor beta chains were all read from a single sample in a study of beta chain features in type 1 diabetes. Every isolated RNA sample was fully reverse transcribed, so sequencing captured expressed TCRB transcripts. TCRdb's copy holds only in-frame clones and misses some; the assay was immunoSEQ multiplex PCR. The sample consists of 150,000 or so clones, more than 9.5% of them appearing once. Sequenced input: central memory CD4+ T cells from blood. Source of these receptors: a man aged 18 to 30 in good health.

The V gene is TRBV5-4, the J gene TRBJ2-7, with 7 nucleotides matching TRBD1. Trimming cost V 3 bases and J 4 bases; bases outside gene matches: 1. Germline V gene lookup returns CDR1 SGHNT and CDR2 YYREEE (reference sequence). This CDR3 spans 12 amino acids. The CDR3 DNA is TGTGCCAGCAGCTGGGACAGTTACGAGCAGTACTTC. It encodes CASSWDSYEQYF.

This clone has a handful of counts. The CDR3 reads CASSSPSSYEQYF. The DNA for the CDR3 is TGTGCCAGCTCATCCCCGAGCTCCTACGAGCAGTACTTC. This chain joins TRBV18 and TRBJ2-7; D call uncertain. The CDR3 runs 13 residues. The V end was cut by 5 bases, the J end by 0 bases, with 8 bases between. CDR1 is KGHSH and CDR2 is LQKENI in the germline V gene.

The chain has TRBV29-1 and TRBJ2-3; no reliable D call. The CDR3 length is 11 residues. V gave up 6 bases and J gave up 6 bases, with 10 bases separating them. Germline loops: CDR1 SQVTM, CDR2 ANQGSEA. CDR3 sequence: CSVKWADTQYF. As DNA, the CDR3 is TGCAGCGTAAAGTGGGCGGATACGCAGTATTTT.

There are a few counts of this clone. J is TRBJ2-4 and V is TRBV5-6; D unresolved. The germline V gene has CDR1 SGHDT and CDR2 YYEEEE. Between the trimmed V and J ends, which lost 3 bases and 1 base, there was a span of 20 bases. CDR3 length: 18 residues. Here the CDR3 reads CASSSLVPISSAKNIQYF. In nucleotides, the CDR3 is TGTGCCAGCAGCTCATTAGTCCCCATTAGTAGCGCCAAAAACATTCAGTACTTC.

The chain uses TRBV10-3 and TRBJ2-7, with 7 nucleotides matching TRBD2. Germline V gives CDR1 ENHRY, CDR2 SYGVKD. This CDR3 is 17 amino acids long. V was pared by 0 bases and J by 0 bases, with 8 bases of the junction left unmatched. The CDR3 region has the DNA TGTGCCATCAGTGAGTCGGCGGGACTAAGGAGCTCCTACGAGCAGTACTTC. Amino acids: CAISESAGLRSSYEQYF.

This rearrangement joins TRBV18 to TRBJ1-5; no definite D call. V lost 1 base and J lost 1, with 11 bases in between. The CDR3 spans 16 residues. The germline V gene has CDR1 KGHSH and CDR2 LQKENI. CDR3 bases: TGTGCCAGCTCACCACGGGGTGAGATGAGCAATCAGCCCCAGCATTTT. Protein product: CASSPRGEMSNQPQHF.

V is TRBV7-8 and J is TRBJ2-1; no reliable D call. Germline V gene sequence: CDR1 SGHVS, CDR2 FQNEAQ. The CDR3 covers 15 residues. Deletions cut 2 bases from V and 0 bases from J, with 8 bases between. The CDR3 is CASSLRDNSYNEQFF. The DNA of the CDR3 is TGTGCCAGCAGCTTACGTGACAACTCCTACAATGAGCAGTTCTTC.

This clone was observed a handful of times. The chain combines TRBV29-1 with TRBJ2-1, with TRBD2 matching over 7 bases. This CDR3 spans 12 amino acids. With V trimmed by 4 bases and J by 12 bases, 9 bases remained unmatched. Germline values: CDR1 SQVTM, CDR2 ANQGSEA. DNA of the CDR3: TGCAGCGTTGTGTGGGACTATAAAAGGCAGTTCTTC. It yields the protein CSVVWDYKRQFF.

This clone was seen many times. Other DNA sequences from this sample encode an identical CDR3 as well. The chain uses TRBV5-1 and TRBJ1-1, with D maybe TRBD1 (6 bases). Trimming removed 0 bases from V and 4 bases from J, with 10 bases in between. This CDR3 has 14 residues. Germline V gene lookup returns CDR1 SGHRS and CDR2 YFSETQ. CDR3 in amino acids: CASSLAGGGTEAFF. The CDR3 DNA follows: TGCGCCAGCAGCTTGGCCGGAGGGGGCACTGAAGCTTTCTTT.

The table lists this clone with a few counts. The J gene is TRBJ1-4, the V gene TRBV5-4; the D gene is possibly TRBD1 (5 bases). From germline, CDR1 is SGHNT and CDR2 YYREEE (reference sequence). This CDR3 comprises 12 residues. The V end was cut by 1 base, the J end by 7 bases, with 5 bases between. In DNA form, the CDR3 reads TGTGCCAGCAGCTTGCAGGGTGAAAAACTGTTTTTT. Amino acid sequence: CASSLQGEKLFF.

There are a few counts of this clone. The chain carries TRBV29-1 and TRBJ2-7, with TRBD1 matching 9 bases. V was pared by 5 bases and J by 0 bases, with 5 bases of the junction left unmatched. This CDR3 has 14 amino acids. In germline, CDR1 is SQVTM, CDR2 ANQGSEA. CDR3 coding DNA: TGCAGCGTTCGGAGGGACAGGGCCTCCTACGAGCAGTACTTC. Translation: CSVRRDRASYEQYF.

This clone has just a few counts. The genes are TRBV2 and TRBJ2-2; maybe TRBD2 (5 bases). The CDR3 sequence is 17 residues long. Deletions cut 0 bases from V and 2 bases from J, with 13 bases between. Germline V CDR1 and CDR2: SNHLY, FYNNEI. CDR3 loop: CASSEAPYSANTGELFF. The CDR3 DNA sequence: TGTGCCAGCAGTGAAGCCCCTTATAGCGCTAACACCGGGGAGCTGTTTTTT. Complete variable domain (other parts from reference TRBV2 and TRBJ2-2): EPEVTQTPSHQVTQMGQEVILRCVPISNHLYFYWYRQILGQKVEFLVSFYNNEISEKSEIFDDQFSVERPDGSNFTLKIRSTKLEDSAMYFCASSEAPYSANTGELFFGEGSRLTVL.

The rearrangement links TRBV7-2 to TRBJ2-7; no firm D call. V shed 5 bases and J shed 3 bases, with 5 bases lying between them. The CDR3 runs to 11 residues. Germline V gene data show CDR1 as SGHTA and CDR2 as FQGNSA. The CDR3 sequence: CASSTDYEQYF. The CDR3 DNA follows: TGTGCCAGCAGCACAGACTACGAGCAGTACTTC. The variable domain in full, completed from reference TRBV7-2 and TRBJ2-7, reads GAGVSQSPSNKVTEKGKDVELRCDPISGHTALYWYRQSLGQGLEFLIYFQGNSAPDKSGLPSDRFSAERTGGSVSTLTIQRTQQEDSAVYLCASSTDYEQYFGPGTRLTVT.

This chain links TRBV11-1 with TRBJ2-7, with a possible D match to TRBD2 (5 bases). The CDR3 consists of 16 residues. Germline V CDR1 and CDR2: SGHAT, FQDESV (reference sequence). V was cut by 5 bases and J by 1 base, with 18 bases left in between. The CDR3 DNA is TGTGCCAGCAGCAGCTTAGGTGGACTCGGATCCTACGAGCAGTACTTC. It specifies CASSSLGGLGSYEQYF.

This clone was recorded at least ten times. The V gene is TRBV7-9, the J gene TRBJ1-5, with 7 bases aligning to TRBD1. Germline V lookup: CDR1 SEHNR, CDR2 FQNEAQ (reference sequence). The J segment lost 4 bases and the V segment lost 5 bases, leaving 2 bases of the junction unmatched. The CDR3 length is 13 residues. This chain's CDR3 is CASSRQGNQPQHF. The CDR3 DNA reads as TGTGCCAGCAGCCGACAGGGAAATCAGCCCCAGCATTTT.

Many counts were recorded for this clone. This chain's CDR3 is CATSRPGNEQFF. The DNA for the CDR3 is TGTGCCACCAGCAGACCGGGGAATGAGCAGTTCTTC. This chain joins TRBV15 and TRBJ2-1, with D tentatively TRBD2 (5 bases). Trimming stripped 2 bases from V and 7 bases from J, with 6 bases between. CDR3 length equals 12 residues. Germline CDR1 reads LNHNV; CDR2 reads YYDKDF (reference sequence).

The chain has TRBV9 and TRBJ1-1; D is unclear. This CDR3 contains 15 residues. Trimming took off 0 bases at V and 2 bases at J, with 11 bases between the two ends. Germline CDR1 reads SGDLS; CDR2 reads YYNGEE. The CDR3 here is CASSVVVGFNTEAFF. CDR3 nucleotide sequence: TGTGCCAGCAGCGTAGTTGTGGGATTCAACACTGAAGCTTTCTTT. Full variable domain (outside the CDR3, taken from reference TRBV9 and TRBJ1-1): DSGVTQTPKHLITATGQRVTLRCSPRSGDLSVYWYQQSLDQGLQFLIQYYNGEERAKGNILERFSAQQFPDLHSELNLSSLELGDSALYFCASSVVVGFNTEAFFGQGTRLTVV.

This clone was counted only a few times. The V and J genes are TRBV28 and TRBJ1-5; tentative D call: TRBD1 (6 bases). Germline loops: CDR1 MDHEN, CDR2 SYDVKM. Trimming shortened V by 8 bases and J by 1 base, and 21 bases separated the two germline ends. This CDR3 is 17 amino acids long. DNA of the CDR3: TGTGCCAGCCTCACCGCGGTAGGGGGAGGGAGCAATCAGCCCCAGCATTTT. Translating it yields CASLTAVGGGSNQPQHF.

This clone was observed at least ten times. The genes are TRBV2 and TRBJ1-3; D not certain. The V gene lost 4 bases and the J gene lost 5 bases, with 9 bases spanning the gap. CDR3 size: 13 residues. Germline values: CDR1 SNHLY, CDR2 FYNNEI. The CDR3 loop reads CASSGAVRNTIYF. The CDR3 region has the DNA TGTGCCAGCAGTGGGGCTGTGCGAAACACCATATATTTT.

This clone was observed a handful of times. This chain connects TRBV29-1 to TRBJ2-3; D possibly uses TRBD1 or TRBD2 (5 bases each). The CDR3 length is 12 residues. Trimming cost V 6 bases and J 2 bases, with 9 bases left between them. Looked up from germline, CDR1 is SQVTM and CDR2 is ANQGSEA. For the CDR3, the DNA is TGCAGCGTCGGGACCTCCACAGATACGCAGTATTTT. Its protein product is CSVGTSTDTQYF.

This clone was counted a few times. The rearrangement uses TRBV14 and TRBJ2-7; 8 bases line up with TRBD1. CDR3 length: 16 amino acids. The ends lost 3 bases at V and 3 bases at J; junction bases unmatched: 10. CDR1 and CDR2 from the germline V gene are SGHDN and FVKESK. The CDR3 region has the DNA TGTGCCAGCAGCCAGCCGGGGACAGGTACCCTCTACGAGCAGTACTTC. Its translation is CASSQPGTGTLYEQYF.

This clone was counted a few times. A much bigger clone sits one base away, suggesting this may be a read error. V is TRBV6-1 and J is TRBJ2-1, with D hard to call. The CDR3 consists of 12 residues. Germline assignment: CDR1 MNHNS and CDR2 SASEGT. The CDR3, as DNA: TGTGCCATCAGTGGGTCGGTCAATGAGCAGTTCTTC. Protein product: CAISGSVNEQFF.